The 25 T cell receptor beta chains presented below share a single source sample, sequenced in a study of T cells expressing NK-cell markers. TCRdb reprocessed the 5' RACE reads and stores each CDR3 protein as one record, lacking DNA. This repertoire includes about 150,000 distinct CDR3 sequences. Sequencing was done on a sample of blood T cells: a sorted CD56 or NKG2C T cell subset, CD4+ or CD8+ T cells, or bulk PBMC T cells (not recorded which). All receptors derive from a man aged 18-75 years in good health.

The chain combines TRBV14 with TRBJ2-2. This CDR3 is built from 17 residues. CDR1 is SGHDN, CDR2 FVKESK, per germline. CDR3 sequence: CASSPSAGYLNTGELFF. The full variable domain, its missing parts supplied by reference TRBV14 and TRBJ2-2, is EAGVTQFPSHSVIEKGQTVTLRCDPISGHDNLYWYRRVMGKEIKFLLHFVKESKQDESGMPNNRFLAERTGGTYSTLKVQPAELEDSGVYFCASSPSAGYLNTGELFFGEGSRLTVL.

The V call is TRBV20-1, the J call TRBJ2-1; the TCRdb D gene call, TRBD2, has no DNA to confirm it. The V gene's germline CDR1 is DFQATT and CDR2 SNEGSKA (reference sequence). The CDR3 covers 18 residues. CDR3 sequence reads: CSASPSLAGATSFYEQFF.

The chain couples TRBV9 to TRBJ2-1; no DNA is available, so the TRBD1 call from TCRdb remains unchecked. This CDR3 contains 17 residues. The germline gives CDR1 SGDLS, CDR2 YYNGEE. CDR3: CASTLLGAGGMANEQFF.

The CDR3: CASSLGPEGDEQYF. The rearrangement joins TRBV7-9 to TRBJ2-7; TCRdb's D call of TRBD2 is untestable without DNA. This CDR3 has 14 amino acids. CDR1 and CDR2 (germline): SEHNR, FQNEAQ (reference sequence). Using reference TRBV7-9 and TRBJ2-7 for the parts outside the CDR3, the full variable domain is DTGVSQNPRHKITKRGQNVTFRCDPISEHNRLYWYRQTLGQGPEFLTYFQNEAQLEKSRLLSDRFSAERPKGSFSTLEIQRTEQGDSAMYLCASSLGPEGDEQYFGPGTRLTVT.

The chain carries TRBV12-5 and TRBJ2-7. Germline loops: CDR1 LGHNT, CDR2 FRNRAP. CDR3 length: 14 amino acids. The CDR3 protein is CASGPPSNSYEQYF. Full variable domain (rest looked up from reference TRBV12-5 and TRBJ2-7): DARVTQTPRHKVTEMGQEVTMRCQPILGHNTVFWYRQTMMQGLELLAYFRNRAPLDDSGMPKDRFSAEMPDATLATLKIQPSEPRDSAVYFCASGPPSNSYEQYFGPGTRLTVT.

This chain's CDR3 is CASSDGRGAGTGELFF. The chain carries TRBV6-1 and TRBJ2-2; TCRdb designates TRBD1, a call that cannot be tested without DNA. This CDR3 is built from 16 residues. Germline CDR1 is MNHNS and CDR2 is SASEGT.

V gene TRBV5-1 combines with J gene TRBJ2-7; the TCRdb D gene call, TRBD1, has no DNA to confirm it. Germline CDR1 reads SGHRS; CDR2 reads YFSETQ. This CDR3 contains 12 residues. CDR3 in amino acids: CASSPEGGLQYF.

The chain joins TRBV2 to TRBJ1-2; lacking DNA, the TRBD1 call made by TCRdb goes unchecked. CDR3 length: 14 residues. In germline, CDR1 is SNHLY, CDR2 FYNNEI. The CDR3 reads CASSDGDRTYGYTF.

V usage is TRBV20-1 and J usage is TRBJ2-7. The CDR3 is 14 residues long. Germline CDR1 DFQATT, CDR2 SNEGSKA (reference sequence). The CDR3 loop is CSARNEIRSYEQYF.

The J gene is TRBJ2-5, the V gene TRBV4-2; absent DNA, TCRdb's TRBD2 call cannot be checked. The CDR3 length is 16 residues. Germline V CDR1 and CDR2: LGHNA, YNFKEQ. CDR3 sequence: CASSQDLAGWSETQYF.

This chain connects TRBV28 to TRBJ2-7; TCRdb gives TRBD1 as the D gene, but with no DNA this cannot be confirmed. This CDR3 is built from 13 residues. Germline CDR1 reads MDHEN; CDR2 reads SYDVKM. CDR3 sequence: CASSFWDNYEQYF.

This chain uses TRBV5-1 with TRBJ1-6; without DNA, the TCRdb call of TRBD1 cannot be checked. The V gene's germline CDR1 is SGHRS and CDR2 YFSETQ. The CDR3 runs to 16 residues. CDR3 loop: CASSSLEANYNSPLHF.

The V and J genes are TRBV19 and TRBJ2-3; TCRdb's D call, TRBD2, is unchecked because there is no DNA. Germline values: CDR1 LNHDA, CDR2 SQIVND (reference sequence). The CDR3 has 14 amino acids. CDR3 sequence: CASGLAGGPDTQYF.

The genes are TRBV3-1 and TRBJ2-7; there is no DNA to check the TCRdb D call of TRBD1. From germline, CDR1 is LGHDT and CDR2 YNNKEL (reference sequence). The CDR3 runs to 15 residues. CDR3 sequence reads: CASSPSSGTVYEQYF.

The rearrangement uses TRBV28 and TRBJ1-2; TCRdb proposes TRBD1, but this gene call is untestable without DNA. Germline CDR1 is MDHEN and CDR2 is SYDVKM. This CDR3 is 14 amino acids long. The CDR3 loop is CASSLYRGTDGYTF.

The chain is built from TRBV7-9 and TRBJ1-2. CDR1 and CDR2 from the germline V gene are SEHNR and FQNEAQ (reference sequence). The length of the CDR3 is 14 residues. CDR3 loop: CASSPQVREVGYTF.

The J gene is TRBJ2-1, the V gene TRBV7-9; the TCRdb D gene call, TRBD2, has no DNA to confirm it. The CDR3 runs to 21 residues. Germline CDR1 SEHNR, CDR2 FQNEAQ (reference sequence). CDR3 protein: CASSSTKTSGGPPSSYNEQFF.

The CDR3 spells CSGIAGSSTDTQYF. This chain uses TRBV29-1 with TRBJ2-3; TCRdb's D gene call, TRBD2, goes unchecked for lack of DNA. CDR3 length equals 14 residues. CDR1 and CDR2 from the germline V gene are SQVTM and ANQGSEA.

V gene TRBV2 combines with J gene TRBJ2-7; as DNA is missing, the TRBD1 call by TCRdb cannot be tested. Germline assignment: CDR1 SNHLY and CDR2 FYNNEI. This CDR3 is 13 amino acids long. The CDR3 reads CASSDSTGREQYF.

The chain recombines TRBV7-6 with TRBJ2-3; TCRdb designates TRBD1, a call that cannot be tested without DNA. The CDR3 contains 16 residues. Per germline, CDR1 SGHVS and CDR2 FNYEAQ. The CDR3: CASSLRQGLGTDTQYF.

The chain couples TRBV27 to TRBJ1-1; TCRdb names TRBD1, which stays unverified in the absence of DNA. Germline V CDR1 and CDR2: MNHEY, SMNVEV (reference sequence). This CDR3 is built from 13 residues. The CDR3: CASSEQGETEAFF.

V is TRBV11-2 and J is TRBJ2-1; TCRdb gives TRBD2 as the D gene, but with no DNA this cannot be confirmed. Germline loops: CDR1 SGHAT, CDR2 FQNNGV. The CDR3 is made up of 17 amino acids. CDR3: CASSRGTSEFTYNEQFF.

The chain employs TRBV28 and TRBJ2-3; the D call of TRBD1 rests on TCRdb alone, since no DNA is present to check it. Germline V CDR1 and CDR2: MDHEN, SYDVKM. The CDR3 is made up of 18 amino acids. CDR3: CASSLYFRGGPERDTQYF.

This chain joins TRBV12-3 or TRBV12-4 and TRBJ1-5. The CDR3 is 16 amino acids. Here the CDR3 reads CASSLGSHYSNQPQHF.

The genes are TRBV7-9 and TRBJ2-7. This CDR3 is 13 amino acids long. CDR1 and CDR2 from the germline V gene are SEHNR and FQNEAQ (reference sequence). The CDR3 spells CASSSPDIGEQYF.